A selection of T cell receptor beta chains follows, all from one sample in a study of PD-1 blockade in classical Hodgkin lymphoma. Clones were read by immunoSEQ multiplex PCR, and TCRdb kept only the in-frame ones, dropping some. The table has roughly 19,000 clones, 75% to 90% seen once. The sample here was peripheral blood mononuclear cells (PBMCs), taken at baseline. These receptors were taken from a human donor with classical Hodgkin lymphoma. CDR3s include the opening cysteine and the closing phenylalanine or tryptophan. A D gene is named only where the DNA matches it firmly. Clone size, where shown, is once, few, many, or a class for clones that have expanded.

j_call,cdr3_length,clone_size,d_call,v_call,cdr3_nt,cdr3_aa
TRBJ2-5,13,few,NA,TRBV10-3,TGTGCCATCAGGGAAGCCTTGATCGAGACCCAGTACTTC,CAIREALIETQYF
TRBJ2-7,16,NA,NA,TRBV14,TGTGCCAGCAGCCAAACCGGACCCTTAAGAGGAACCGAGCAGTACTTC,CASSQTGPLRGTEQYF
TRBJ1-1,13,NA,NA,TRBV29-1,TGCAGCGTTGACGGGCAGATGAACACTGAAGCTTTCTTT,CSVDGQMNTEAFF
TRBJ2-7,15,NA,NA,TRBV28,TGTGCCAGCAGTTCCCTCGGGACGGCTACCTACGAGCAGTACTTC,CASSSLGTATYEQYF
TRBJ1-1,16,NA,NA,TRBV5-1,TGCGCCAGCAGCTTGGAGCCCCTAGGGGGGGACACTGAAGCTTTCTTT,CASSLEPLGGDTEAFF
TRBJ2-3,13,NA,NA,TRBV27,TGTGCCAGCAGTTTATCGTTCCGGGATACGCAGTATTTT,CASSLSFRDTQYF
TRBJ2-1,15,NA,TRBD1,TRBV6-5,TGTGCCAGCAGTCACGGACAGGGCGCCTACAATGAGCAGTTCTTC,CASSHGQGAYNEQFF
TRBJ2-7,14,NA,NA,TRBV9,TGTGCCAGCAGCGTAGATAACAGCGCCTACGAGCAGTACTTC,CASSVDNSAYEQYF
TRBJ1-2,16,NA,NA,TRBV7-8,TGTGCCAGCAGCTTAGCGAAGGTCACAGGGATCTATGGCTACACCTTC,CASSLAKVTGIYGYTF
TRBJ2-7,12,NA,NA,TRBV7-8,TGTGCCAGCAGCTTAGTGAGGGGCGAGCAGTACTTC,CASSLVRGEQYF
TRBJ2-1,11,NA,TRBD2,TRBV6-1,TGTGCCAGCAGTCGGCGGGAGGACCAGTTCTTC,CASSRREDQFF
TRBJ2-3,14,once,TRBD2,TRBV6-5,TGTGCCAGCAGTTGGGCGGGGGGCACAGATACGCAGTATTTT,CASSWAGGTDTQYF
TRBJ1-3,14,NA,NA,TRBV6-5,TGTGCCAGCAGCTCGTACAGGGTCAGAAACACCATATATTTT,CASSSYRVRNTIYF
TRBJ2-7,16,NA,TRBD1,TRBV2,TGTGCCAGCAGTGAAGGTCGGGACAGGATCACCTACGAGCAGTACTTC,CASSEGRDRITYEQYF
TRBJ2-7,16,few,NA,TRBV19,TGTGCCAGACCCCCCAAAGCAAGCAGGGGGGATCGCGAGCAGTACTTC,CARPPKASRGDREQYF
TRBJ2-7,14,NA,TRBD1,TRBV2,TGTGCCAGCAGTGCCGGGACAGGGGCCGTCGAGCAGTACTTC,CASSAGTGAVEQYF
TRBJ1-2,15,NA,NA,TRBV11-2,TGTGCCAGCAGCTTAGACAGGGGTCCTAACTATGGCTACACCTTC,CASSLDRGPNYGYTF
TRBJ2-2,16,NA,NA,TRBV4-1,TGCGCCAGCAGCCAAGAGGCGGGGCCGAACACCGGGGAGCTGTTTTTT,CASSQEAGPNTGELFF
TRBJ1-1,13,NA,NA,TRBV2,TGTGCCAGCAGTGAAGCGTCCGGGCTCAAAGGGTTCTTT,CASSEASGLKGFF
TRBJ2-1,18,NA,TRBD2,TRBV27,TGTGCCAGCAGCCCAAGCGGGAGGGCCGTTTATAACTACAATCAGCAGTTCTTC,CASSPSGRAVYNYNQQFF
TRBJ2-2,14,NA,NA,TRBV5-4,TGTGCCAGCAAGGCAGGGCCGGGCACCGGGGAGCTGTTTTTT,CASKAGPGTGELFF
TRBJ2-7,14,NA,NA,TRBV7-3,TGTGCCAGCAGCTTAGGGGTCGGAGTCTACGAGCAGTACTTC,CASSLGVGVYEQYF
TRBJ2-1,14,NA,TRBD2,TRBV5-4,TGTGCCAGCAGCTTGGGCCTAGCGGGGGAGGAGCAGTTCTTC,CASSLGLAGEEQFF
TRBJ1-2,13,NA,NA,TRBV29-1,TGCAGCGTTGCCGGGGGCACTAACTATGGCTACACCTTC,CSVAGGTNYGYTF
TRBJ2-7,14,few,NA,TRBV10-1,TGCGCCAGCAGTGTAGCGCCGAGCTCCTACGAGCAGTACTTC,CASSVAPSSYEQYF
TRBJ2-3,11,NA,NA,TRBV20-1,TGCAGTGCTAGAAGGGATAGCACGCAGTATTTT,CSARRDSTQYF
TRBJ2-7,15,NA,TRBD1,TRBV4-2,TGTGCCAGCAGCCATAATCGGGACAGCTCCTACGAGCAGTACTTC,CASSHNRDSSYEQYF
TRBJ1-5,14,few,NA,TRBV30,TGTGCCTGGACCACGGGCCCGGGCAATCAGCCCCAGCATTTT,CAWTTGPGNQPQHF
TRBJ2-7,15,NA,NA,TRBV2,TGTGCCACCGGGCGGTTTAGGACAGCCTCCTACGAGCAGTACTTC,CATGRFRTASYEQYF
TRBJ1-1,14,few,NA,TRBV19,TGTGCCAGTAGTATCGCCAGCAAGAACACTGAAGCTTTCTTT,CASSIASKNTEAFF
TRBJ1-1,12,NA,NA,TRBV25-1,TGTGCCAGCAGTGACTACAGGGCCGCAGCTTTCTTT,CASSDYRAAAFF
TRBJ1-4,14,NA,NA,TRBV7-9,TGTGCCAGCAGCCCAGGGACGCCGAATGAAAAACTGTTTTTT,CASSPGTPNEKLFF
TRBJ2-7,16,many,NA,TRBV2,TGTGCCAGCAGTGGGGGACCGGCAGGGAGCTCCTACGAGCAGTACTTC,CASSGGPAGSSYEQYF
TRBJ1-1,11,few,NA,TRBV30,TGTGCCTGGAGTCCGAAAACTGAAGCTTTCTTT,CAWSPKTEAFF
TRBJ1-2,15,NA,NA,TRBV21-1,TGTGCCAGCAGCAAAGCGGCAGGGTTTGACTATGGCTACACCTTC,CASSKAAGFDYGYTF
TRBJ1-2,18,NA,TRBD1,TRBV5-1,TGCGCCAGCAGGCCCCATCCACCCCTGACAGGGTATCCGTATGGCTACACCTTC,CASRPHPPLTGYPYGYTF
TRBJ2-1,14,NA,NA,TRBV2,TGTGCCAGCAGCCCCCGTGCGCCGGTGAATGAGCAGTTCTTC,CASSPRAPVNEQFF
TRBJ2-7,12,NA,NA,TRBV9,TGTGCCAGCAGCCAAGCGGTTTACGAGCAGTACTTC,CASSQAVYEQYF
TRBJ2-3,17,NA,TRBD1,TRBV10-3,TGTGCCATCAGCCACGATTGGGACAGAGAGCGCACAGATACGCAGTATTTT,CAISHDWDRERTDTQYF
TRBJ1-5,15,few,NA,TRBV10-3,TGTGCCATCAGTCAGGGCTTGGAAAGCAATCAGCCCCAGCATTTT,CAISQGLESNQPQHF
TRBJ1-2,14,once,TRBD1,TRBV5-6,TGTGCCAGCAGCCCGGACAGGGGGAACTATGGCTACACCTTC,CASSPDRGNYGYTF